A selection of T cell receptor beta chains follows, all from one sample in a study of shared clonotypes between healthy human individuals. Some clones are missing from TCRdb's copy, which holds only in-frame ones; the method was immunoSEQ multiplex PCR. This sample has millions of clones, with 90% to 95% found just once. The sample was naive CD4+ T cells sorted from blood. Receptors were obtained from a young man in good health. Each CDR3 is given with its conserved first and last residue. Each record gives: D gene, V gene, clone size, J gene, CDR3 protein, CDR3 DNA. A D gene is named only where the DNA matches it firmly. Not all rows give a size; the values are once, few, many and, for expanded clones, a class.

NA	TRBV19	NA	TRBJ1-4	CASKTGHPGEKLFF	TGTGCCAGTAAAACGGGACACCCGGGTGAAAAACTGTTTTTT
NA	TRBV29-1	NA	TRBJ2-5	CSALTRLTNQETQYF	TGCAGCGCCCTAACGAGATTGACTAACCAAGAGACCCAGTACTTC
NA	TRBV20-1	NA	TRBJ1-1	CSAREDYEAFF	TGCAGTGCTAGAGAAGATTATGAAGCTTTCTTT
NA	TRBV6-6	NA	TRBJ2-7	CASSYVSDSYEQYF	TGTGCCAGCAGTTACGTAAGCGACTCCTACGAGCAGTACTTC
NA	TRBV7-9	NA	TRBJ2-4	CASSPQGALNIQYF	TGTGCCAGCAGTCCTCAGGGAGCATTAAACATTCAGTACTTC
NA	TRBV9	NA	TRBJ2-2	CASSPRQPANTGELFF	TGTGCCAGCAGCCCCCGACAGCCCGCGAACACCGGGGAGCTGTTTTTT
NA	TRBV7-9	NA	TRBJ1-6	CASSFSHSDSPLHF	TGTGCCAGCAGCTTCTCGCACAGTGATTCACCCCTCCACTTT
NA	TRBV6-5	NA	TRBJ2-3	CASTIAGTDTQYF	TGTGCCAGCACAATAGCAGGGACAGATACGCAGTATTTT
NA	TRBV7-8	NA	TRBJ2-1	CASSPRETVNEQFF	TGTGCCAGCAGCCCCCGGGAGACTGTCAATGAGCAGTTCTTC
TRBD2	TRBV30	once	TRBJ2-7	CALAGNSYEQYF	TGTGCCCTAGCGGGGAACTCCTACGAGCAGTACTTC
NA	TRBV25-1	NA	TRBJ2-1	CASRTGHEQFF	TGTGCCAGCAGAACAGGGCATGAGCAGTTCTTC
NA	TRBV5-1	NA	TRBJ1-4	CASSLEGGPTNEKLFF	TGCGCCAGCAGCTTGGAGGGGGGACCAACTAATGAAAAACTGTTTTTT
TRBD1	TRBV6-5	NA	TRBJ1-3	CASSSGGATGNTIYF	TGTGCCAGCAGCTCAGGGGGAGCGACTGGAAACACCATATATTTT
NA	TRBV29-1	NA	TRBJ2-1	CSVKDGSNEQFF	TGCAGCGTCAAAGACGGGAGCAATGAGCAGTTCTTC
NA	TRBV30	NA	TRBJ1-3	CAWLQGAGNTIYF	TGTGCCTGGCTACAGGGAGCTGGAAACACCATATATTTT
NA	TRBV10-3	NA	TRBJ2-5	CAISSAPGREQETQYF	TGTGCCATCAGTTCCGCCCCCGGACGGGAGCAAGAGACCCAGTACTTC
NA	TRBV30	NA	TRBJ1-2	CAWSQGRGYGYTF	TGTGCCTGGAGCCAGGGGCGCGGATATGGCTACACCTTC
NA	TRBV7-2	NA	TRBJ2-1	CASSPPSNEQFF	TGTGCCAGCAGCCCGCCCAGCAATGAGCAGTTCTTC
TRBD1	TRBV29-1	once	TRBJ1-1	CSETGNMNTEAFF	TGCAGCGAGACAGGGAATATGAACACTGAAGCTTTCTTT
NA	TRBV2	few	TRBJ2-4	CASRAAGRIQYF	TGTGCCAGCAGGGCCGCAGGTCGTATTCAGTACTTC
TRBD1	TRBV18	NA	TRBJ1-2	CASSEDRGNYGYTF	TGTGCCAGCTCGGAGGACAGGGGAAACTATGGCTACACCTTC
TRBD1	TRBV5-1	NA	TRBJ2-3	CASSRQTGANTDTQYF	TGCGCCAGCAGCCGCCAGACAGGGGCCAACACAGATACGCAGTATTTT
NA	TRBV7-9	NA	TRBJ2-5	CASSLGVGETQYF	TGTGCCAGCAGCCTCGGGGTAGGGGAGACCCAGTACTTC
TRBD1	TRBV19	NA	TRBJ1-1	CASREPGRGTTEAFF	TGTGCCAGTAGGGAACCGGGCAGGGGGACCACTGAAGCTTTCTTT
NA	TRBV7-6	NA	TRBJ2-1	CASSLLASYNEQFF	TGTGCCAGCAGCTTATTAGCTTCCTACAATGAGCAGTTCTTC
NA	TRBV10-1	NA	TRBJ2-3	CASSTSLSRGDTQYF	TGCGCCAGCAGCACCAGCCTTTCTCGGGGAGATACGCAGTATTTT
TRBD1	TRBV6-1	NA	TRBJ1-1	CAVDRGPEAFF	TGTGCCGTCGACAGGGGCCCTGAAGCTTTCTTT
NA	TRBV6-1	NA	TRBJ2-7	CASKTGLLWSYEQYF	TGTGCCAGCAAGACTGGGCTTCTTTGGTCCTACGAGCAGTACTTC
NA	TRBV12-5	NA	TRBJ2-3	CASGLVLGASDTQYF	TGTGCTAGTGGTTTGGTACTTGGGGCCTCAGATACGCAGTATTTT
NA	TRBV18	NA	TRBJ1-5	CASSPQGISNQPQHF	TGTGCCAGCTCACCACAGGGAATTAGCAATCAGCCCCAGCATTTT
NA	TRBV27	few	TRBJ1-5	CASSLENNQPQHF	TGTGCCAGCAGTTTAGAGAACAATCAGCCCCAGCATTTT
NA	TRBV4-1	NA	TRBJ2-5	CASSPLPQETQYF	TGCGCCAGCAGCCCATTACCCCAAGAGACCCAGTACTTC
NA	TRBV6-6	NA	TRBJ1-2	CASSRRLDSNYGYTF	TGTGCCAGCAGTCGCCGGTTAGACTCTAACTATGGCTACACCTTC
NA	TRBV2	NA	TRBJ1-5	CASSEEGKQPQHF	TGTGCCAGCAGTGAAGAGGGAAAACAGCCCCAGCATTTT
NA	TRBV15	NA	TRBJ2-5	CATSRGTVQETQYF	TGTGCCACCAGCAGAGGAACAGTCCAAGAGACCCAGTACTTC
TRBD2	TRBV5-1	NA	TRBJ2-3	CASSLGLREGPSDTQYF	TGCGCCAGCAGCTTGGGTTTGCGGGAGGGCCCCTCAGATACGCAGTATTTT
NA	TRBV5-1	NA	TRBJ2-3	CASSLITGIFADTQYF	TGCGCCAGCAGCTTGATAACCGGGATCTTCGCAGATACGCAGTATTTT
NA	TRBV6-1	NA	TRBJ1-2	CASSERTAGDYGYTF	TGTGCCAGCAGTGAGAGGACCGCGGGGGACTATGGCTACACCTTC
NA	TRBV28	once	TRBJ1-1	CASSLIRNTEAFF	TGTGCCAGCAGTTTGATCCGGAACACTGAAGCTTTCTTT
NA	TRBV4-1	once	TRBJ2-5	CASSRGLLETQYF	TGCGCCAGCAGCCGGGGGTTACTGGAGACCCAGTACTTC
NA	TRBV7-2	once	TRBJ2-7	CASSLSLSEQYF	TGTGCCAGCAGCTTATCCCTTAGCGAGCAGTACTTC
NA	TRBV2	NA	TRBJ1-4	CASKRDQATNEKLFF	TGTGCCAGCAAAAGGGACCAAGCAACTAATGAAAAACTGTTTTTT
TRBD1	TRBV6-5	NA	TRBJ1-3	CASRTGTDLMNF	TGTGCCAGCAGGACGGGGACAGACCTGATGAATTTT
NA	TRBV27	few	TRBJ2-1	CASSWASSYNEQFF	TGTGCCAGCAGTTGGGCTAGCTCCTACAATGAGCAGTTCTTC
NA	TRBV18	NA	TRBJ2-5	CASSPRAGPQETQYF	TGTGCCAGCTCACCACGGGCGGGGCCCCAAGAGACCCAGTACTTC
NA	TRBV27	NA	TRBJ1-5	CASSFSGASNQPQHF	TGTGCCAGCAGTTTTTCGGGGGCTAGCAATCAGCCCCAGCATTTT
TRBD2	TRBV5-4	once	TRBJ2-7	CASSLASGAGVTYEQYF	TGTGCCAGCAGCTTGGCCAGCGGAGCGGGAGTAACCTACGAGCAGTACTTC
TRBD2	TRBV10-3	NA	TRBJ2-3	CATSLAGSTDTQYF	TGTGCCACCTCACTAGCGGGAAGCACAGATACGCAGTATTTT
NA	TRBV5-1	NA	TRBJ2-2	CASKTITENTGELFF	TGCGCCAGCAAAACCATCACAGAGAACACCGGGGAGCTGTTTTTT
TRBD1	TRBV10-2	NA	TRBJ2-7	CASRTGTGNSYEQYF	TGCGCCAGTAGAACCGGGACAGGAAACTCCTACGAGCAGTACTTC
NA	TRBV2	NA	TRBJ2-2	CASFPRTVNTGELFF	TGTGCCAGCTTCCCCCGGACGGTCAACACCGGGGAGCTGTTTTTT
NA	TRBV11-3	NA	TRBJ1-6	CASSLGGNSPLHF	TGTGCCAGCAGCTTGGGCGGTAATTCACCCCTCCACTTT
NA	TRBV14	NA	TRBJ2-5	CASSQDRVTQYF	TGTGCCAGCAGCCAAGATAGGGTGACCCAGTACTTC